This TCR beta chain was sequenced for a study of blood T cell repertoires in COVID-19. Turning to the study itself: Spain, Italy and the United States supplied samples that represented acute and convalescent COVID-19.

Original processing notes: From reference gene primer amplification, estimates of nucleated cell counts were derived. Produced via immunoSEQ multiplex PCR; TCRdb's table is partial and in-frame only. D and trimming come from the DNA, and the V and J calls and clone size come from that table. The sample lists about 500,000 clones, 75% to 90% occurring once. V was clipped by 3 bases and J by 10 bases, with 19 bases between them. The CDR3 extends over 15 amino acids. Germline CDR1 reads WSHSY; CDR2 reads SAAADI. Specimen: PBMCs or T cells enriched from blood (not recorded which). The TCR comes from a woman aged 18-29 years who had recovered from COVID-19. The genes are TRBV10-2 and TRBJ2-1; TRBD2 might be the D (6 bases). CDR3 in DNA: TGCGCCAGCAGTGAATCCAGACTAGTAGGGGAAGAGCAGTTCTTC. Amino acid sequence: CASSESRLVGEEQFF.